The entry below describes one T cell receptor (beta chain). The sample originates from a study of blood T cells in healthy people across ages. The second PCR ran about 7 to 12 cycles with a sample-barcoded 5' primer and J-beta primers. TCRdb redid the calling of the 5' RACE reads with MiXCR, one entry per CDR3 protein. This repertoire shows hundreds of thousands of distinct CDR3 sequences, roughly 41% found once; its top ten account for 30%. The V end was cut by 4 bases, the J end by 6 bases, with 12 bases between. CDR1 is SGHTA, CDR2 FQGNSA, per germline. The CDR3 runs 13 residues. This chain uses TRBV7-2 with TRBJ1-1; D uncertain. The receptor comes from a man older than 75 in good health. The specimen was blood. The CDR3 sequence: CASSSRILAEAFF. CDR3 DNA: TGTGCCAGCAGCTCACGGATATTAGCTGAAGCTTTCTTT.